This T cell receptor (beta chain) originates from a study of circulating CD8 cells and anti-PD-1 response in melanoma (dated by TCRdb to about 2020). Regarding the study in general: Nivolumab was given to patients intravenously at 3 mg/kg every 2 weeks. The melanoma cohort had about 13 patients, seven of whom got anti-PD-1 as first-line therapy, while the other six had previously had targeted therapy or immunotherapy. The TCR repertoire analysis covered approximately eleven melanoma patients: 7 non-responders and 4 responders. Patients with complete or partial responses were classified as responders; those with stable or progressive disease (RECIST v1.1) as non-responders. In on-treatment samples, a biotinylated anti-human IgG4 antibody was used to detect PD-1.

From cysteine to phenylalanine, the CDR3 is 15 amino acids long. The CDR3 DNA has 45 bases and is translated from base 1. The germline V gene supplies CDR1 SNHLY and CDR2 FYNNEI. At the junction V is shortened by 5 bases and J by 0 bases, with 11 bases in between. Using a BD FACSAria II cell sorter, four subsets defined by PD-1 and/or TIGIT were sorted out of live CD3+CD8+TCRalphabeta+ cells. To characterize how relevant each subset is to anti-PD-1 therapy response, circulating CD8 T cells were sorted into four subsets based on PD-1 and TIGIT expression. For each sorted CD8 T-cell subset, both the TCR alpha and TCR beta chains were sequenced. Peripheral blood was collected at three points: before the first anti-PD-1 injection, after two injections and after four injections. PBMCs were immediately isolated by Ficoll gradient centrifugation. Until use, PBMCs were stored frozen in liquid nitrogen in RPMI containing approximately 18% FCS and roughly 9.2% DMSO. Thawed PBMCs were stained with a viability dye and antibodies against CD3, CD8alpha, TCRalphabeta, PD-1 and TIGIT. Total RNA was extracted with the RNeasy Kit, and every sample reached a RIN above 7.

This clonotype was counted only a few times. Its binding antigen is unknown. No much larger clone is present one base from it, and per-base qualities are unavailable. Overall study outcomes, separate from this receptor: Since no tumor material could be accessed, the researchers instead assessed tumor reactivity using peptide assays on expanded sorted subsets. Repertoires were largely private between subsets, with under 7.5% of TRB clonotypes shared at M1; sharing was highest between DPOS and TIGIT. The published TCR repertoire comparisons relied only on baseline and M1 samples from a small cohort that had few responders. Because of limited material, replicates were generally not included when the experiments were performed. The cohort mixed treatment-naive and previously treated patients, which the authors noted could influence results. Diversity was greatest in the DNEG repertoire, PD-1 and DPOS had similar and higher clonality, and TIGIT repertoires had the lowest diversity.

The instrument was a NextSeq 500. The QIAseq Immune Repertoire RNA Library Kit, Human TCR Panel was used to prepare TCR libraries from around 15 ng of total RNA. TCR libraries were sequenced on an Illumina NextSeq with a Mid Output V2 kit, using asymmetric 261x41 paired-end reads. Each TCR library was diluted to approximately 4.2 nM, after which the TCR libraries were pooled, denatured and loaded at 1.0 pM. The authors' analysis ran thus. TCR FASTQ files were processed in the QIAGEN GeneGlobe Data Analysis Center, and downstream analysis was performed in R 3.5.2. To get clonality, Shannon entropy was normalized by the log of the number of unique productive sequences and the result was subtracted from one. Within each subset, Fisher exact tests at 5% FDR identified TRA or TRB clonotypes differing in abundance between baseline and M1. Differentially abundant clonotypes were grouped as emerging, expanding, contracting or non-expanding/contracting. Morisita's overlap index was used to measure how much repertoires overlapped between patients. TCRdb redid the processing of the public reads, applying fastp at Q25 and MiXCR, and retained in-frame beta chains. A single entry per CDR3 protein holds the most common genes and DNA from its merged rows. The V and J calls reflect TCRdb's pipeline rather than the authors' work. The sample data list roughly 700 distinct CDR3 sequences, and approximately 10% of these were observed just once. Approximately 45% of the sample lies in the top ten.

The clonotype was recovered from a human donor with melanoma. Recombination joined TRBV2 with TRBJ1-5; the D gene is perhaps TRBD1, on 5 matching bases. Sequencing used CD8+ T cells from PBMCs, obtained at baseline or after one month of anti-PD-1 therapy (not recorded which). The bases are TGTGCCAGCAGTCTGACAGTGAATAGCAATCAGCCCCAGCATTTT. Translation gives CASSLTVNSNQPQHF. When the CDR3 is completed using the reference TRBV2 and TRBJ1-5 genes on either side, the full variable domain is EPEVTQTPSHQVTQMGQEVILRCVPISNHLYFYWYRQILGQKVEFLVSFYNNEISEKSEIFDDQFSVERPDGSNFTLKIRSTKLEDSAMYFCASSLTVNSNQPQHFGDGTRLSIL.